A single sample gave rise to the 15 T cell receptor beta chains below, sequenced in a study of long-term antiretroviral therapy in people with HIV. Researchers report immunoSEQ v3.0 was run at survey level. The assay was immunoSEQ multiplex PCR, and TCRdb's table has in-frame clones only and misses some. The table includes about 29,000 clones, about 87% detected once. The sequenced sample was unsorted PBMCs, obtained 3.2 years before starting antiretroviral therapy. All receptors come from a man between 45 and 60 years old with HIV.

This clone was seen a handful of times. The chain combines TRBV7-3 with TRBJ2-3; D could derive from TRBD1 or TRBD2 (5 bases each). The germline V gene has CDR1 SGHTA and CDR2 FQGTGA. The CDR3 is made up of 14 amino acids. V gave up 5 bases and J gave up 7 bases, with 16 bases separating them. The DNA for the CDR3 is TGTGCCAGCAGCCCCGGGACCGGGTTCAATACGCAGTATTTT. Amino acid sequence: CASSPGTGFNTQYF.

The genes are TRBV9 and TRBJ1-5; 7 bases align to TRBD1. The CDR3 runs to 15 residues. With 3 bases clipped from V and 4 bases from J, the junction kept 7 bases outside the gene matches. The germline V gene encodes CDR1 SGDLS and CDR2 YYNGEE. The CDR3 DNA is TGTGCCAGCAGCGCCTTGGGACAGACTAATCAGCCCCAGCATTTT. Its protein product is CASSALGQTNQPQHF.

This clone was seen a single time. The rearrangement joins TRBV10-3 to TRBJ2-2; TRBD2 agrees at 7 bases. CDR1 and CDR2 (germline): ENHRY, SYGVKD. CDR3 size: 15 residues. Germline trimming cut 3 bases from V and 7 bases from J; bases unmatched to any gene: 8. DNA of the CDR3: TGTGCCATCAGTGAAACCCGGGAGGCAATCGGGGAGCTGTTTTTT. Translation: CAISETREAIGELFF.

This chain's CDR3 is CASSPRDFTDTQYF. The CDR3 bases are TGCGCCAGCAGCCCTCGGGACTTCACAGATACGCAGTATTTT. The chain combines TRBV4-1 with TRBJ2-3; tentatively, D is TRBD2 (6 bases). Trimming removed 4 bases from V and 2 bases from J, with 10 bases in between. This CDR3 region has 14 residues. Germline loops: CDR1 MGHRA, CDR2 YSYEKL.

J is TRBJ2-1 and V is TRBV27; 7 positions match TRBD1. J gave up 5 bases and V 4 bases, and 8 bases lay outside the gene matches. The germline CDR1 and CDR2 sequences are MNHEY and SMNVEV (reference sequence). This CDR3 comprises 15 residues. The DNA of the CDR3 is TGTGCCAGCAGTTGGGACAGATTTTCTAACAATGAGCAGTTCTTC. Translated, it gives CASSWDRFSNNEQFF.

The V and J genes are TRBV10-2 and TRBJ1-4; no clear D gene. This CDR3 contains 14 residues. Germline V gives CDR1 WSHSY, CDR2 SAAADI. V lost 1 base and J lost 6, with 9 bases in between. CDR3 bases: TGCGCCAGCAGTGAGTGGGGAGAGGATGAAAAACTGTTTTTT. Translating it yields CASSEWGEDEKLFF.

V gene TRBV5-1 combines with J gene TRBJ1-2, with TRBD1 identical over 10 bases. The germline CDR1 and CDR2 sequences are SGHRS and YFSETQ. The length of the CDR3 is 16 residues. The ends lost 0 bases at V and 8 bases at J; junction bases unmatched: 10. The CDR3 protein is CASSLGTGGTSRGYTF. The CDR3 coding sequence is TGCGCCAGCAGCTTGGGGACAGGGGGGACGAGTCGCGGCTACACCTTC.

This chain connects TRBV30 to TRBJ2-1; 7 positions agree with TRBD2. Unmatched junction bases numbered 4, after V lost 5 bases and J lost 0 bases. The CDR3 runs 14 residues. CDR1 is GTSNPN, CDR2 SVGIG, per germline (reference sequence). CDR3 sequence (DNA): TGTGCCTGGGGGGGGGAAAACTCCTACAATGAGCAGTTCTTC. Residues: CAWGGENSYNEQFF. Variable domain in full (rest from reference TRBV30 and TRBJ2-1): SQTIHQWPATLVQPVGSPLSLECTVEGTSNPNLYWYRQAAGRGLQLLFYSVGIGQISSEVPQNLSASRPQDRQFILSSKKLLLSDSGFYLCAWGGENSYNEQFFGPGTRLTVL.

This clone was counted once. The chain uses TRBV10-3 and TRBJ2-1; perhaps TRBD2 as D (5 bases). CDR1 is ENHRY, CDR2 SYGVKD, per germline. The CDR3 has 12 amino acids. V dropped 8 bases and J dropped 4 bases, with 9 bases sitting between them. CDR3 region: CAIGAVYNEQFF. CDR3 in DNA: TGTGCCATCGGAGCGGTTTACAATGAGCAGTTCTTC.

This chain connects TRBV6-1 to TRBJ2-2; D remains ambiguous. The V gene lost 6 bases and the J gene lost 2 bases, with 4 bases spanning the gap. Germline assignment: CDR1 MNHNS and CDR2 SASEGT. The CDR3 runs to 12 residues. The CDR3 DNA reads as TGTGCCAGCAGGACAAACACCGGGGAGCTGTTTTTT. This gives the protein CASRTNTGELFF.

The gene calls are TRBV4-3 and TRBJ2-2; possible D gene TRBD1, 5 bases. The V gene's germline CDR1 is LGHNA and CDR2 YSLEER. This CDR3 comprises 16 residues. Trimming cost V 1 base and J 6 bases, with 15 bases left between them. The CDR3 spells CASSQVRSREAGELFF. The CDR3 nucleotides read TGCGCCAGCAGCCAAGTAAGGTCCAGGGAAGCCGGGGAGCTGTTTTTT.

As concerns this clone: An end of the junction differs from the germline gene, which may be a read error. The V call is TRBV19, the J call TRBJ1-3, with 10 bases matching TRBD1. Germline CDR1 LNHDA, CDR2 SQIVND (reference sequence). The CDR3 loop spans 15 amino acids. The CDR3 DNA reads as TGCGCCAGTAGCCCGGGACAGGGGTTAGGAAACACCATATATTTT. Protein: CASSPGQGLGNTIYF.

V is TRBV28 and J is TRBJ2-4; TRBD1 might be the D (6 bases). This CDR3 contains 14 residues. CDR1 and CDR2 (germline): MDHEN, SYDVKM. Trimming shortened V by 6 bases and J by 4 bases, and 13 bases separated the two germline ends. Here the CDR3 DNA reads TGTGCCAGCAGCCTAGGGGGACATAAAAACATTCAGTACTTC. This sequence encodes CASSLGGHKNIQYF.

This chain joins TRBV7-2 and TRBJ2-7; 9 bases map to TRBD1. The CDR3 is 14 amino acids. Per the germline V gene, CDR1 is SGHTA and CDR2 is FQGNSA. V was pared by 5 bases and J by 1 base, with 3 bases of the junction left unmatched. In DNA, the CDR3 is TGTGCCAGCAGCAAGGACAGGGGATCCTACGAGCAGTACTTC. Translated: CASSKDRGSYEQYF.

The chain couples TRBV5-1 to TRBJ2-5; no clear D gene. V lost 2 bases and J 3 bases, leaving 8 bases between the germline ends. CDR1 and CDR2 from the germline V gene are SGHRS and YFSETQ. The CDR3 contains 13 residues. As DNA, the CDR3 is TGCGCCAGCAGCTTTCCAGAGGAAGAGACCCAGTACTTC. It codes for CASSFPEEETQYF.